Presented here are 26 T cell receptor beta chains from one specimen sequenced in a study of cytomegalovirus exposure and HLA in healthy donors (TCRdb year 2017). The protocol used for the library was the immunoSEQ multiplex PCR assay. The multiplex PCR relied on a mix of 60 forward primers for TCR Vbeta segments and 13 reverse primers for TCR Jbeta segments. TCRdb's version of the immuneACCESS table is confined to in-frame rearrangements and falls short of the full clone set. An unresolved V gene accounts for under half of the shortfall where checked; the remainder is of unknown origin. This sample is represented by around 150,000 clones; 79% of them were singletons. The ten largest make up 5% to 8.5% of the sample. The sample comprised PBMCs. These receptor sequences come from a man aged 40-50 years in good health and CMV-seropositive.

The rearrangement joins TRBV2 to TRBJ2-5; tentative D call: TRBD1 (5 bases). The closer fit of TRBJ2-7 to the DNA end suggests the J call may be wrong. Germline V gives CDR1 SNHLY, CDR2 FYNNEI. This CDR3 is built from 15 residues. DNA of the CDR3: TGTGCCAGCATCCCTTCGTCGACAGCTTCCTACGAGCAGTACTTC. It encodes CASIPSSTASYEQYF.

This clone was seen only a few times. V gene TRBV6-5 combines with J gene TRBJ1-6; D ambiguous. The V gene lost 7 bases and the J gene lost 6 bases, with 10 bases spanning the gap. This CDR3 comprises 13 residues. Germline CDR1 MNHEY, CDR2 SVGAGI. The DNA of the CDR3 is TGTGCCAGCACCCAGGAAGCTAATTCACCCCTCCACTTT. Its protein is CASTQEANSPLHF.

V usage is TRBV5-4 and J usage is TRBJ1-2; a weak D match, TRBD1 (6 bases). The germline CDR1 and CDR2 sequences are SGHNT and YYREEE (reference sequence). CDR3 length: 11 residues. The V gene lost 1 base and the J gene lost 13 bases, with 11 bases spanning the gap. CDR3 region: CASSLWTASTF. The CDR3 region has the DNA TGTGCCAGCAGCTTGTGGACAGCCTCCACCTTC.

V and J are TRBV5-1 and TRBJ1-1, with D perhaps matching TRBD1 (5 bases). CDR3 size: 15 residues. Deletions cut 1 base from V and 1 base from J, with 11 bases between. Per the germline V gene, CDR1 is SGHRS and CDR2 is YFSETQ. CDR3 DNA: TGCGCCAGCAGCTTGATGGGTCAGGGGAACACTGAAGCTTTCTTT. This encodes CASSLMGQGNTEAFF.

The chain carries TRBV7-9 and TRBJ2-7; 11 bases agree with TRBD2. V was clipped by 5 bases and J by 3 bases; unmatched bases: 9. The CDR3 is 16 residues long. Germline V gene lookup returns CDR1 SEHNR and CDR2 FQNEAQ (reference sequence). The DNA for the CDR3 is TGTGCCAGCAGCGGACGAACTAGCGGGAGTCGCTACGAGCAGTACTTC. It encodes CASSGRTSGSRYEQYF. The whole variable domain, filled in from reference TRBV7-9 and TRBJ2-7, reads DTGVSQNPRHKITKRGQNVTFRCDPISEHNRLYWYRQTLGQGPEFLTYFQNEAQLEKSRLLSDRFSAERPKGSFSTLEIQRTEQGDSAMYLCASSGRTSGSRYEQYFGPGTRLTVT.

The sample holds one count of this clone. The genes are TRBV6-5 and TRBJ2-5; the D gene is possibly TRBD2 (6 bases). TRBJ2-7 matches the DNA end more closely, so the J call is doubtful. This CDR3 region has 16 residues. CDR1 is MNHEY, CDR2 SVGAGI, per germline. The CDR3 nucleotides read TGTGCCAGCAGTTACTCGAATCCGGGGGTGCAGAACGAGCAGTACTTC. This encodes CASSYSNPGVQNEQYF.

The CDR3 sequence is CASSQWTGSGQPQHF. CDR3 bases: TGTGCCAGCAGTCAGTGGACAGGCTCGGGTCAGCCCCAGCATTTT. The chain couples TRBV6-5 to TRBJ1-5; the match to TRBD1 covers 7 bases. V trimming: 5 bases; J trimming: 6 bases; junction bases outside the gene matches: 10. Germline V gene lookup returns CDR1 MNHEY and CDR2 SVGAGI. This CDR3 comprises 15 residues.

This chain uses TRBV4-1 with TRBJ2-7; D is ambiguous. V was shortened by 3 bases and J by 2 bases, with 14 bases between the two germline ends. Germline-derived CDR1 and CDR2 are MGHRA and YSYEKL. This CDR3 region has 15 residues. For the CDR3, the DNA is TGCGCCAGCAGCCAGATATCCGGGTTCCCCTACGAGCAGTACTTC. This translates into CASSQISGFPYEQYF.

V and J are TRBV9 and TRBJ2-5; 9 bases fit TRBD1. The CDR3 has 14 amino acids. Trimming took 3 bases from V and 9 from J; bases not matched to a gene: 9. Germline V gives CDR1 SGDLS, CDR2 YYNGEE. CDR3 amino acids: CASSALWTGEAQYF. CDR3 in DNA: TGTGCCAGCAGCGCGCTCTGGACAGGGGAAGCCCAGTACTTC.

V is TRBV28 and J is TRBJ1-1; D is unresolved. Between the trimmed V and J ends, which lost 6 bases and 5 bases, there was a span of 19 bases. Germline-derived CDR1 and CDR2 are MDHEN and SYDVKM. This CDR3 region has 15 residues. The CDR3 reads CASSPPRGGRTEAFF. DNA for the CDR3: TGTGCCAGCAGCCCCCCTCGGGGAGGAAGGACTGAAGCTTTCTTT.

The CDR3 region has the DNA TGTGCCAGCTCACCCCTGACAGGGCTCACTGAAGCTTTCTTT. Translation: CASSPLTGLTEAFF. The chain couples TRBV18 to TRBJ1-1, with TRBD1 matching 7 bases. CDR3 size: 14 residues. Trimming took 3 bases from V and 4 from J; bases not matched to a gene: 5. The germline CDR1 and CDR2 sequences are KGHSH and LQKENI.

The gene calls are TRBV5-6 and TRBJ2-2; D may be TRBD2 (6 bases). The V end lost 4 bases, the J end lost 1 base, and 17 bases lay between the germline ends. In germline, CDR1 is SGHDT, CDR2 YYEEEE. The CDR3 spans 17 residues. The CDR3 loop is CASSPGGSVVNTGELFF. As DNA, the CDR3 is TGTGCCAGCAGCCCCGGAGGGTCAGTCGTGAACACCGGGGAGCTGTTTTTT.

The chain combines TRBV9 with TRBJ2-1, with TRBD2 matching 9 bases. CDR3 size: 18 residues. Per germline, CDR1 SGDLS and CDR2 YYNGEE. V shed 3 bases and J 10 bases; nucleotides not matched to a gene: 20. The CDR3 here is CASSASPGSQRGVGEQFF. The CDR3 coding sequence is TGTGCCAGCAGCGCTTCCCCCGGGAGCCAGCGGGGGGTCGGAGAGCAGTTCTTC.

This clone has a handful of counts. This chain joins TRBV5-1 and TRBJ2-3; 9 bases are a match to TRBD1. Germline V gene sequence: CDR1 SGHRS, CDR2 YFSETQ. V lost 4 bases to trimming and J lost 2 bases; unmatched junction nucleotides: 8. The CDR3 consists of 16 residues. CDR3 residues: CASSQLGQGSTDTQYF. In DNA, the CDR3 is TGCGCCAGCAGCCAACTGGGACAGGGCTCCACAGATACGCAGTATTTT.

The CDR3 DNA reads TGTGCCTCCAACGAGAGGGCTAGACGGACAGATACGCAGTATTTT. Translation: CASNERARRTDTQYF. J is TRBJ2-3 and V is TRBV6-5; D is perhaps TRBD2 (5 bases). Germline CDR1 and CDR2: MNHEY and SVGAGI. Between the trimmed V and J ends, which lost 11 bases and 3 bases, there was a span of 21 bases. CDR3 length: 15 amino acids.

The rearrangement uses TRBV11-2 and TRBJ2-2; weak D call: TRBD2 (5 bases). Germline values: CDR1 SGHAT, CDR2 FQNNGV. The CDR3 extends over 15 amino acids. V lost 1 base and J 1 base, leaving 7 bases between the germline ends. CDR3 nucleotides: TGTGCCAGCAGCTTAGTTGCGGGGAACACCGGGGAGCTGTTTTTT. Encoded protein: CASSLVAGNTGELFF.

The chain links TRBV6-5 to TRBJ1-6; TRBD1 might be the D (5 bases). Germline V CDR1 and CDR2: MNHEY, SVGAGI. V was clipped by 6 bases and J by 8 bases, with 17 bases between them. The CDR3 runs to 15 residues. In DNA form, the CDR3 reads TGTGCCAGCAGCAAGGGAGGGGTGGGGGATTCACCCCTCCACTTT. Encoded protein: CASSKGGVGDSPLHF.

This rearrangement joins TRBV27 to TRBJ2-1, with TRBD2 identical over 11 bases. V lost 6 bases to trimming and J lost 2 bases; unmatched junction nucleotides: 3. The V gene's germline CDR1 is MNHEY and CDR2 SMNVEV (reference sequence). This CDR3 has 15 residues. CDR3 DNA sequence: TGTGCCAGCAGGATACTAGCGGGAGCCTACAATGAGCAGTTCTTC. It codes for CASRILAGAYNEQFF.

The chain uses TRBV4-1 and TRBJ2-7, with D perhaps matching TRBD1 (6 bases). V lost 1 base to trimming and J lost 2 bases, with 9 bases between them. The CDR3 has 14 amino acids. Per the germline V gene, CDR1 is MGHRA and CDR2 is YSYEKL. The CDR3 spells CASSQAPGAYEQYF. CDR3 nucleotides: TGCGCCAGCAGCCAAGCGCCAGGGGCCTACGAGCAGTACTTC.

The chain employs TRBV30 and TRBJ2-3, with TRBD2 matching over 7 bases. Germline CDR1 GTSNPN, CDR2 SVGIG (reference sequence). The CDR3 consists of 14 residues. Trimming took 0 bases from V and 5 from J; bases not matched to a gene: 5. The CDR3 region is CAWSVGGRGDTQYF. For the CDR3, the DNA is TGTGCCTGGAGTGTGGGCGGGAGAGGAGATACGCAGTATTTT.

The chain links TRBV7-2 to TRBJ1-1; 7 nucleotides match TRBD1. The germline CDR1 and CDR2 sequences are SGHTA and FQGNSA. The ends lost 7 bases at V and 1 base at J; junction bases unmatched: 9. The CDR3 runs to 15 residues. CDR3 in amino acids: CASKRGGTANTEAFF. The CDR3 nucleotides are TGTGCCAGCAAACGCGGCGGGACAGCGAACACTGAAGCTTTCTTT. Full variable domain (rest looked up from reference TRBV7-2 and TRBJ1-1): GAGVSQSPSNKVTEKGKDVELRCDPISGHTALYWYRQSLGQGLEFLIYFQGNSAPDKSGLPSDRFSAERTGGSVSTLTIQRTQQEDSAVYLCASKRGGTANTEAFFGQGTRLTVV.

The chain couples TRBV5-7 to TRBJ2-6; 12 positions agree with TRBD2. TRBV5-7 is given ORF status, its function remaining uncertain. The CDR3 contains 18 residues. With 1 base clipped from V and 2 bases from J, the junction kept 4 bases outside the gene matches. The CDR3 sequence is CASSLRPSGRAGANVLTF. The CDR3 DNA reads as TGTGCCAGCAGCTTGCGGCCTAGCGGGAGGGCTGGGGCCAACGTCCTGACTTTC.

The rearrangement uses TRBV4-1 and TRBJ2-7; D perhaps matches TRBD1 (5 bases). CDR1 and CDR2 (germline): MGHRA, YSYEKL. The CDR3 is made up of 14 amino acids. The germline V and J ends were trimmed by 0 bases and 4 bases, with 10 bases remaining between them. CDR3 loop: CASSQEDRNYEQYF. CDR3 bases: TGCGCCAGCAGCCAAGAAGACAGAAATTACGAGCAGTACTTC.

This clone was counted only a few times. A junction boundary mismatches the germline segment, possibly from a read error. The chain uses TRBV29-1 and TRBJ2-5, with 7 nucleotides matching TRBD1. Germline CDR1 is SQVTM and CDR2 is ANQGSEA. The CDR3 extends over 14 amino acids. For the CDR3, the DNA is TGCAGCGCCCGACAGGGCTGGGACCAAGGGACCCAGTACTTC. Translated, it gives CSARQGWDQGTQYF. Using reference TRBV29-1 and TRBJ2-5 for the parts outside the CDR3, the full variable domain is SAVISQKPSRDICQRGTSLTIQCQVDSQVTMMFWYRQQPGQSLTLIATANQGSEATYESGFVIDKFPISRPNLTFSTLTVSNMSPEDSSIYLCSARQGWDQGTQYFGPGTRLLVL.

This sequence joins TRBV5-6 and TRBJ2-7; unclear D gene. The CDR3 has 14 amino acids. V lost 3 bases and J lost 0, with 10 bases in between. Germline lookup yields CDR1 SGHDT and CDR2 YYEEEE. CDR3 sequence reads: CASSWALHSYEQYF. DNA for the CDR3: TGTGCCAGCAGCTGGGCACTCCACTCCTACGAGCAGTACTTC.

The chain carries TRBV7-2 and TRBJ1-4; D is ambiguous. The germline V gene has CDR1 SGHTA and CDR2 FQGNSA. V was pared by 4 bases and J by 8 bases, with 17 bases between. This CDR3 comprises 15 residues. The CDR3 bases are TGTGCCAGCAGCTCGAGGTCTTCGGTCGGGGAAAAACTGTTTTTT. Its protein is CASSSRSSVGEKLFF.